Described below is a single T cell receptor beta chain sequence and its context. The antigen is unknown. TCRdb keeps only in-frame clones here, not all; method: immunoSEQ multiplex PCR. This sample yields some 2 million clones, of which over 85% are seen a single time; about 1.1% belongs to the top ten. This record comes from a study of shared clonotypes between healthy human individuals. Deletions cut 1 base from V and 6 bases from J, with 21 bases between. This CDR3 region has 18 residues. Germline values: CDR1 LGHNA, CDR2 YSLEER. Study-wide results and limits: Estimated clonotype richness was generally higher in naive than memory subsets.

Naive CD8 cells, CD45RO-negative and positively selected for CCR7, excluded terminally differentiated effector memory CD45RA+ cells. Source material: naive CD8+ T cells sorted from blood. This TCR derives from a man younger than 35 in good health. The V gene is TRBV4-3, the J gene TRBJ2-2; D perhaps matches TRBD2 (5 bases). The CDR3 here is CASSQAGSGSGIAGELFF. For the CDR3, the DNA is TGCGCCAGCAGCCAAGCTGGTTCGGGGAGCGGCATAGCCGGGGAGCTGTTTTTT.